These T cell receptor beta chains were read from a single sample in a study of shared clonotypes between healthy human individuals. This table comes from immunoSEQ multiplex PCR, and its TCRdb copy is limited to in-frame clones, with some not included. The sample lists around 2.1 million clones, approximately 94% seen once, with roughly 1.8% in the top ten. Material for sequencing was naive CD8+ T cells from PBMCs. The receptor source for this set is a man between 18 and 35 years old in good health. Some clones in this sample may be carry-over from other donors' samples. CDR3s include the opening cysteine and the closing phenylalanine or tryptophan.

v_call: TRBV30; cdr3_aa: CAWSVGTAYEQYF
v_call: TRBV4-3; cdr3_aa: CASSPSGTGGSLTNEKLFF
v_call: TRBV19; cdr3_aa: CASSIDLEAETQYF
v_call: TRBV30; cdr3_aa: CAWSPLIEQFF
v_call: TRBV5-1; cdr3_aa: CASSLASGNNQPQHF
v_call: TRBV28; cdr3_aa: CASRLTPGELFF
v_call: TRBV5-4; cdr3_aa: CASSLAARVLGNTEAFF
v_call: TRBV28; cdr3_aa: CASSFVHSYEQYF
v_call: TRBV9; cdr3_aa: CASSGQGSHHTGELFF
v_call: TRBV4-3; cdr3_aa: CASSPRLAGGAREQYF
v_call: TRBV15; cdr3_aa: CATSVERGRLAGTDTQYF
v_call: TRBV28; cdr3_aa: CASSLNSYEQYF
v_call: TRBV6-5; cdr3_aa: CASSYSRSSYEQYF
v_call: TRBV27; cdr3_aa: CASSLQLSYNEQFF
v_call: TRBV4-1; cdr3_aa: CASSPQAGGYTF
v_call: TRBV27; cdr3_aa: CASSLGADQETQYF
v_call: TRBV7-9; cdr3_aa: CASSLEAGGSSYEQYF
v_call: TRBV5-1; cdr3_aa: CASSGSGRNTGELFF
v_call: TRBV27; cdr3_aa: CASSPAGISGNTIYF
v_call: TRBV5-4; cdr3_aa: CATRRPTYVPSGANVLTF
v_call: TRBV4-1; cdr3_aa: CASSQDGTRSGGEQFF
v_call: TRBV6-5; cdr3_aa: CASSPDRGQKNIQYF
v_call: TRBV4-3; cdr3_aa: CASSSSGNGYGYTF
v_call: TRBV5-6; cdr3_aa: CASSPVAPGLADLTDTQYF
v_call: TRBV4-1; cdr3_aa: CASSQEGQGIHEQYF
v_call: TRBV9; cdr3_aa: CASSASGTGGDGYTF
v_call: TRBV27; cdr3_aa: CASSLTQGVSYNEQFF
v_call: TRBV7-6; cdr3_aa: CASSLGGIANTEAFF
v_call: TRBV7-9; cdr3_aa: CASSFKTPEQYF
v_call: TRBV7-9; cdr3_aa: CASSIANVGLVNEQYF
v_call: TRBV6-5; cdr3_aa: CASSYSTSDNTGELFF
v_call: TRBV29-1; cdr3_aa: CSVTGTSGRYYNEQFF
v_call: TRBV4-1; cdr3_aa: CASSLNRLAGGDIQYF
v_call: TRBV30; cdr3_aa: CACRRDGYTF
v_call: TRBV5-6; cdr3_aa: CASSLPSRDYGYTF
v_call: TRBV7-9; cdr3_aa: CASSDGTSGRGRNEQFF
v_call: TRBV6-5; cdr3_aa: CASAGGPGEAFF
v_call: TRBV29-1; cdr3_aa: CSVVGGLAGNSYNEQFF
v_call: TRBV7-3; cdr3_aa: CASSLSLRASYNEQFF
v_call: TRBV15; cdr3_aa: CATSFSTGAYEQYF
v_call: TRBV19; cdr3_aa: CASSTKGFNEQYF
v_call: TRBV27; cdr3_aa: CASSYQTGYGYTF
v_call: TRBV7-6; cdr3_aa: CASSLIGSGNTIYF
v_call: TRBV5-4; cdr3_aa: CASSYANRRDRGQETQYF
v_call: TRBV9; cdr3_aa: CASSPRAQGETQYF
v_call: TRBV29-1; cdr3_aa: CSHLDELNEQFF
v_call: TRBV9; cdr3_aa: CASSPPHEETQYF
v_call: TRBV27; cdr3_aa: CASSPTWRGGLETEAFF
v_call: TRBV15; cdr3_aa: CATSRVRGADTQYF
v_call: TRBV6-1; cdr3_aa: CASSPGLNSYEQYF
v_call: TRBV5-1; cdr3_aa: CASSMWTAHNEQFF
v_call: TRBV28; cdr3_aa: CASNPAGEGQPQHF
v_call: TRBV4-2; cdr3_aa: CASSQEAGSPGPQHF
v_call: TRBV11-2; cdr3_aa: CASSLGGGGEQYF
v_call: TRBV7-9; cdr3_aa: CASSFLRGNTGELFF
v_call: TRBV19; cdr3_aa: CASSWGLLSSYEQYF
v_call: TRBV6-1; cdr3_aa: CASSEAEREGYEQYF
v_call: TRBV5-1; cdr3_aa: CASSLASQGSRGEQFF